This entry concerns a single TCR beta chain. What it binds is unknown. This sample was included in a study of T-cell reconstitution after alpha-beta-depleted transplantation in children. General study points: From newly produced T cells came most of the T-cell counts and diversity one year after transplant.

Unique molecular identifiers tagged the TCRbeta library. Using its own MiXCR run on the PCR reads, TCRdb lists one record per CDR3 protein. The data show a few hundred thousand distinct CDR3 sequences, around 10% seen once. The receptor was derived from a boy under two years old with acute myeloid leukemia, due to receive a stem cell transplant. Source: PBMCs, taken before TCRalphabeta/CD19-depleted stem cell transplant.

CDR3 coding DNA: TGCAGTGCCCCTGGATGGCAACCGAACACTGAAGCTTTCTTT. This gives the protein CSAPGWQPNTEAFF. V usage is TRBV20-1 and J usage is TRBJ1-1, with D hard to call. The CDR3 length is 14 residues. CDR1 is DFQATT and CDR2 is SNEGSKA in the germline V gene (reference sequence). Deletions cut 6 bases from V and 1 base from J, with 15 bases between.